This section outlines one T cell receptor (beta chain) sequence together with its context. The data were taken from a study of shared clonotypes between healthy human individuals. TCRdb keeps only in-frame clones here, not all; method: immunoSEQ multiplex PCR. This repertoire shows hundreds of thousands of clones, about 96% found once; its top ten account for less than 0.3%. The naive CD8 population came from CD45RO-negative cells selected for CCR7, without terminally differentiated effector memory CD45RA+ cells. The CDR3 loop spans 16 amino acids. Germline V lookup: CDR1 MNHEY, CDR2 SMNVEV (reference sequence). The ends were cut back, 5 bases at V and 0 bases at J, with 14 bases in the middle.

The chain couples TRBV27 to TRBJ1-5, with D hard to call. This clonotype originated in a young man in good health. The sample was naive CD8+ T cells sorted from blood. The CDR3 loop is CASSPEGIYSNQPQHF. The CDR3 DNA reads as TGTGCCAGCAGTCCCGAGGGAATCTATAGCAATCAGCCCCAGCATTTT.